This T cell receptor (beta chain) was recorded in a study of blood T cell repertoires in COVID-19. The overall study: The United States, Italy and Spain were the sources of the acute and convalescent COVID-19 samples. T cells, B-cell-depleted T cells, or PBMCs supplied cDNA or gDNA.

The J segment lost 0 bases and the V segment lost 4 bases, leaving 6 bases of the junction unmatched. CDR1 and CDR2 from the germline V gene are SGHVS and FQNEAQ. The CDR3 spans 17 residues. How the authors handled the data: It was from reference gene primer amplification that nucleated cell counts were estimated. Clones were read by immunoSEQ multiplex PCR, and TCRdb kept only the in-frame ones, dropping some. For V, J and clone size, that table is used; D and trimming come from the DNA. The table shows 140,000 to 150,000 clones, with approximately 82% occurring only once. This TCR derives from a man aged 60 to 69 with active or convalescent COVID-19. The rearrangement links TRBV7-8 to TRBJ1-6; 7 bases line up with TRBD1. Sequenced: peripheral blood. The CDR3 DNA is TGTGCCAGCAGCTCTTCGACAGGGAGCTCCTATAATTCACCCCTCCACTTT. Its translation: CASSSSTGSSYNSPLHF.